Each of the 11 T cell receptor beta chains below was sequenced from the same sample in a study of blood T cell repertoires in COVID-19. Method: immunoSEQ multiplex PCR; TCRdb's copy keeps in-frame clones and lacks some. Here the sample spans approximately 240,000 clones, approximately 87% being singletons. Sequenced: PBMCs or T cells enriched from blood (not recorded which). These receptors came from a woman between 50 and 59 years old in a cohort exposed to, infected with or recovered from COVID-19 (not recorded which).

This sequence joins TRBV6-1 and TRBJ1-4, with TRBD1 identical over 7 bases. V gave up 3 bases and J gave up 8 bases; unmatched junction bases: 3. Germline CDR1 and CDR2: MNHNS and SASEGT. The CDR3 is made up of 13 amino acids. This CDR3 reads CASSEAGGEKLFF. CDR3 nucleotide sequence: TGTGCCAGCAGTGAGGCAGGGGGGGAAAAACTGTTTTTT.

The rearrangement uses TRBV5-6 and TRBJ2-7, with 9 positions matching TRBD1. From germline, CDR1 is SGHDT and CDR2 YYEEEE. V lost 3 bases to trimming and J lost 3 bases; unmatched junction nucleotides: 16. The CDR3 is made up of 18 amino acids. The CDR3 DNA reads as TGTGCCAGCAGCTCCCCTTGGGGACAGGGAGTCATTCGCTACGAGCAGTACTTC. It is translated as CASSSPWGQGVIRYEQYF.

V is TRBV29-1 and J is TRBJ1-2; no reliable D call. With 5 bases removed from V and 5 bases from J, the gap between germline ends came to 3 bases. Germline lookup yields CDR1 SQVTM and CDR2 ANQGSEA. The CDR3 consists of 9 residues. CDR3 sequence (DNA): TGCAGCGTTCATTATGGCTACACCTTC. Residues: CSVHYGYTF. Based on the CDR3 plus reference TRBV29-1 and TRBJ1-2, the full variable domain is SAVISQKPSRDICQRGTSLTIQCQVDSQVTMMFWYRQQPGQSLTLIATANQGSEATYESGFVIDKFPISRPNLTFSTLTVSNMSPEDSSIYLCSVHYGYTFGSGTRLTVV.

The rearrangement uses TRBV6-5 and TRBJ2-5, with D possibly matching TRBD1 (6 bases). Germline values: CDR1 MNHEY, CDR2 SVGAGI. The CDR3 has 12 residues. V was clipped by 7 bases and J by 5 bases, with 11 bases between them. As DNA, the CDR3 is TGTGCCAGCAACAGTAGGGGGGAGACCCAGTACTTC. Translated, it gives CASNSRGETQYF.

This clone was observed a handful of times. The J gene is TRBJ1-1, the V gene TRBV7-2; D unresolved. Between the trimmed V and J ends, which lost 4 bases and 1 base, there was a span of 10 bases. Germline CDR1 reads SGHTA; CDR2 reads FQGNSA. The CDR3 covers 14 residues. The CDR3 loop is CASSSTYRNTEAFF. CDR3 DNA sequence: TGTGCCAGCAGCTCCACATACAGGAACACTGAAGCTTTCTTT. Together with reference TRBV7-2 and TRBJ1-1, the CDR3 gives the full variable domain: GAGVSQSPSNKVTEKGKDVELRCDPISGHTALYWYRQSLGQGLEFLIYFQGNSAPDKSGLPSDRFSAERTGGSVSTLTIQRTQQEDSAVYLCASSSTYRNTEAFFGQGTRLTVV.

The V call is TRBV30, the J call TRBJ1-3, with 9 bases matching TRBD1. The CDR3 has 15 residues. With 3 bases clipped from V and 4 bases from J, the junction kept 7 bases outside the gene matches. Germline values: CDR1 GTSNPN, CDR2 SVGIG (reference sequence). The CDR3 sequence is CAWSDGTGSGNTIYF. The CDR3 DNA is TGTGCCTGGAGCGACGGGACAGGGTCGGGAAACACCATATATTTT.

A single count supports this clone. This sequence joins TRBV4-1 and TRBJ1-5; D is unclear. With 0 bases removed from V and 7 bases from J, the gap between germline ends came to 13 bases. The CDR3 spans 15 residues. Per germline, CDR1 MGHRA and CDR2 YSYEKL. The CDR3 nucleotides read TGCGCCAGCAGCCAAGAGGGGAAGGGAGAGCAGCCCCAGCATTTT. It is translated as CASSQEGKGEQPQHF.

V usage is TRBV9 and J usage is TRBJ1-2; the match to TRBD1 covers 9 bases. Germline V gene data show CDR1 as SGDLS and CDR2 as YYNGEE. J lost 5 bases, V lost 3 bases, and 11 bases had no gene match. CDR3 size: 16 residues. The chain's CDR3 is CASSEQDRGHQYGYTF. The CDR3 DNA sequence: TGTGCCAGCAGCGAGCAGGACAGGGGCCACCAATATGGCTACACCTTC.

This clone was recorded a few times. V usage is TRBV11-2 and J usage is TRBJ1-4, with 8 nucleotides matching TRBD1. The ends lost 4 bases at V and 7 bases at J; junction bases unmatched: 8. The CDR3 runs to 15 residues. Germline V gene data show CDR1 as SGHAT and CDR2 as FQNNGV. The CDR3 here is CASSSLTGAGEKLFF. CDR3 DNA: TGTGCCAGCAGCTCCCTGACAGGGGCGGGTGAAAAACTGTTTTTT.

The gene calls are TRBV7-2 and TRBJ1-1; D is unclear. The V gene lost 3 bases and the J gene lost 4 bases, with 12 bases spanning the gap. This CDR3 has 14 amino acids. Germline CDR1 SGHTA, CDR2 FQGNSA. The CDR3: CASSLIGAGTEAFF. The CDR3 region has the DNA TGTGCCAGCAGCTTGATCGGAGCGGGCACTGAAGCTTTCTTT.

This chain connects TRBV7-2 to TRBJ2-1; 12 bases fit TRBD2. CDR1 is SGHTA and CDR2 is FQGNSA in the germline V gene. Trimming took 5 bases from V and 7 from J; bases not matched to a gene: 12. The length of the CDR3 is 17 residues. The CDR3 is CASSVASGGALENEQFF. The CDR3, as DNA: TGTGCCAGCAGCGTCGCTAGCGGGGGGGCCTTGGAAAATGAGCAGTTCTTC.